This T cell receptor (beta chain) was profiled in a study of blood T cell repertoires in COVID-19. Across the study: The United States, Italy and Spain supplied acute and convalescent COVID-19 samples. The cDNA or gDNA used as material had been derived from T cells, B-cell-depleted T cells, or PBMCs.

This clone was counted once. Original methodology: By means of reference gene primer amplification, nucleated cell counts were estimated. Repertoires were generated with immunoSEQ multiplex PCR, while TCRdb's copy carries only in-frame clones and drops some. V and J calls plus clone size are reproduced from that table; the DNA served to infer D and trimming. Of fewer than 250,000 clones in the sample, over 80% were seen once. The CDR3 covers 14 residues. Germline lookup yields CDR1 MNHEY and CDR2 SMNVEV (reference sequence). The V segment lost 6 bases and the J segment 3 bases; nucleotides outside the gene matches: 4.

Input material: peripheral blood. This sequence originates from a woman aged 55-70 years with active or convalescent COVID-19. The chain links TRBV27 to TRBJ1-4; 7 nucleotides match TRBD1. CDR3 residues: CASRTGSPNEKLFF. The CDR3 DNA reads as TGTGCCAGCAGGACAGGGTCGCCTAATGAAAAACTGTTTTTT.